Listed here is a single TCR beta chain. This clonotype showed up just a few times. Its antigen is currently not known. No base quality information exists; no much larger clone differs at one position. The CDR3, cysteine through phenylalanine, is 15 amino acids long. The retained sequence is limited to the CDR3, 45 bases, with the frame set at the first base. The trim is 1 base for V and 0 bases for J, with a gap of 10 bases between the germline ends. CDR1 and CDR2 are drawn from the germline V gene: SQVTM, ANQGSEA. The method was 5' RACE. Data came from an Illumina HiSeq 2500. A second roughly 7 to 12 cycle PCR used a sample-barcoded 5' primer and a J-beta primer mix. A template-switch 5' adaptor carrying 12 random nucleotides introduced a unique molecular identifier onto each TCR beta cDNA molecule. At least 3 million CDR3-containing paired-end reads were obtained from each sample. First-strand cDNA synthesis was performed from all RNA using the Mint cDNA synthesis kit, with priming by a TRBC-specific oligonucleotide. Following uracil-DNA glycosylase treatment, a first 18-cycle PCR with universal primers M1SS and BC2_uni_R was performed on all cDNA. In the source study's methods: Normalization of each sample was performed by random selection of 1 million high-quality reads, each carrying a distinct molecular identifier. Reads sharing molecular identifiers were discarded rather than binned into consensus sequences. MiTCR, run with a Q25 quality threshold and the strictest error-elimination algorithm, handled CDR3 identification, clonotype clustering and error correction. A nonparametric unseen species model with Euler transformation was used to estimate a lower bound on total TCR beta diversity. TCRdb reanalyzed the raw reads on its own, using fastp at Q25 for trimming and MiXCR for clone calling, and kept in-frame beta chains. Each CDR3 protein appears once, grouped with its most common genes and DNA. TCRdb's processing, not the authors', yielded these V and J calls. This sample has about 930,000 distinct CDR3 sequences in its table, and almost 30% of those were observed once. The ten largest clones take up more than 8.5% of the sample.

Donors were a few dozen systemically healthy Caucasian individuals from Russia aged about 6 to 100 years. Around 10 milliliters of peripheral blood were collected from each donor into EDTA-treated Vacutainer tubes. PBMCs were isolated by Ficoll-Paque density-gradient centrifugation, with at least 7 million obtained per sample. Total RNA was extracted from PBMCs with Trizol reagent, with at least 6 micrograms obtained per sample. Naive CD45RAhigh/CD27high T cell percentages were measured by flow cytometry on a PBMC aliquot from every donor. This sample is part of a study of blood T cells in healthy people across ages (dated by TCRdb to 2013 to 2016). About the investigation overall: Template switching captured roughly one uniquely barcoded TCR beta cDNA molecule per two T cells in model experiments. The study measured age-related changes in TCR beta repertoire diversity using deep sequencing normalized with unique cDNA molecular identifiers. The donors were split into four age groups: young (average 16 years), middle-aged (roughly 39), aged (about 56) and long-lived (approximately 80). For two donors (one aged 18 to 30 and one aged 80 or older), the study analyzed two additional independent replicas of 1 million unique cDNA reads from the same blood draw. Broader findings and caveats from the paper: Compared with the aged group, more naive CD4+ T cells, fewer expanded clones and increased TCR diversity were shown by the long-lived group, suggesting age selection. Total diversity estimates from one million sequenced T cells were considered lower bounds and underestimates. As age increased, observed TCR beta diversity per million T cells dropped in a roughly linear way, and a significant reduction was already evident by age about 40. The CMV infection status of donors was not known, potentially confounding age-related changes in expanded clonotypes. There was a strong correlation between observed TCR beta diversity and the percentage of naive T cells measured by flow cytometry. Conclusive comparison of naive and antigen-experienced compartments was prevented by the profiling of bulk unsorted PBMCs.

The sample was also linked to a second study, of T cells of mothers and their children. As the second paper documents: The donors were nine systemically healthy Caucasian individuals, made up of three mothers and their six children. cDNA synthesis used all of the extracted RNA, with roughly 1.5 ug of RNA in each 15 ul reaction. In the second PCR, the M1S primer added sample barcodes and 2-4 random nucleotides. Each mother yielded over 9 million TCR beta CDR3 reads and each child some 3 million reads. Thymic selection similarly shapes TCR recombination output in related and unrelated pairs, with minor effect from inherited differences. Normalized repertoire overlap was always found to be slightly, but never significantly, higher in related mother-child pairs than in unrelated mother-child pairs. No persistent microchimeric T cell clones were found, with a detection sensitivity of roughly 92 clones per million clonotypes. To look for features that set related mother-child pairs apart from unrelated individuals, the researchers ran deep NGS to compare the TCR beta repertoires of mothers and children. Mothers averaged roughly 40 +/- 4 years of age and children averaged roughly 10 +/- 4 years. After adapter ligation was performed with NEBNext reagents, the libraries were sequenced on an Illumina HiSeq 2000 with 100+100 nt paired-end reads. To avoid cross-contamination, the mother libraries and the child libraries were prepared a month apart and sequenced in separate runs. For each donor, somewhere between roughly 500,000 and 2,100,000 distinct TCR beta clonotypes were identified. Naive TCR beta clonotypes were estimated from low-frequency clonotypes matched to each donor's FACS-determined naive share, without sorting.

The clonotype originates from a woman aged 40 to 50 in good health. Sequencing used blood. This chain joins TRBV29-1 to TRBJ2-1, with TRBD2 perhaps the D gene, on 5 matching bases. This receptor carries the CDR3 CSVEVWTSSYNEQFF. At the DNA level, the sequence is TGCAGCGTTGAAGTATGGACTTCCTCCTACAATGAGCAGTTCTTC.